A single sample gave rise to the 27 T cell receptor beta chains below, sequenced in a study of identical twins. MiXCR was run by TCRdb on the 5' RACE reads, yielding one entry per CDR3 protein. This sample yields approximately 300,000 distinct CDR3 sequences, of which 8% to 9.5% are seen a single time; 6% to 8.5% belongs to the top ten. The same data also went into a second study, on yellow fever vaccine responses in identical twins.

The sample comprised CD8+ T cells sorted from blood. These receptors all come from a woman younger than 35 in good health.

This clonotype has only a few counts. V gene TRBV12-3 or TRBV12-4 combines with J gene TRBJ2-1; the D gene is possibly TRBD2 (6 bases). The V end was cut by 6 bases, the J end by 3 bases, with 12 bases between. The CDR3 has 14 residues. Here the CDR3 DNA reads TGTGCCAGCAGCAGGGACTTACTCTACAATGAGCAGTTCTTC. Its protein is CASSRDLLYNEQFF.

Notes on this clonotype: Because it lacks the conserved phenylalanine or tryptophan at the end, this CDR3 is likely a read error. CDR3 region: CASNPGTSSPYEQYL. The CDR3, as DNA: TGCGCCAGCAACCCGGGGACTAGTTCACCATACGAGCAGTACCTC. The genes are TRBV5-1 and TRBJ2-7, with TRBD2 identical over 8 bases. Trimming at V came to 6 bases and at J to 4 bases, leaving 12 bases not matched to a gene. CDR3 size: 15 residues. Germline values: CDR1 SGHRS, CDR2 YFSETQ.

This clonotype was counted ten times or more. The chain combines TRBV3-1 with TRBJ2-7; TRBD1 matches 7 bases. This CDR3 region has 14 residues. J lost 0 bases, V lost 6 bases, and 5 bases had no gene match. CDR1 and CDR2 from the germline V gene are LGHDT and YNNKEL (reference sequence). Here the CDR3 DNA reads TGTGCCAGCAGTAACAGGGGCCTCTCCTACGAGCAGTACTTC. Encoded protein: CASSNRGLSYEQYF.

This clonotype was seen a few times. V usage is TRBV4-2 and J usage is TRBJ2-7; D might be TRBD1 or TRBD2, each matching 5 bases. Germline V gene data show CDR1 as LGHNA and CDR2 as YNFKEQ. This CDR3 is built from 16 residues. Trimming shortened V by 0 bases and J by 0 bases, and 12 bases separated the two germline ends. CDR3 residues: CASSQDSDSHSYEQYF. The CDR3 region has the DNA TGTGCCAGCAGCCAAGATAGCGACAGCCACTCCTACGAGCAGTACTTC.

This clonotype was picked up a small number of times. The CDR3 here is CASSLTSGSSHEQYF. In DNA form, the CDR3 reads TGTGCCAGCAGCTTAACTAGCGGGAGTAGCCACGAGCAGTACTTC. This chain connects TRBV7-2 to TRBJ2-7; 11 bases match TRBD2. Germline V CDR1 and CDR2: SGHTA, FQGNSA. Losses at the gene ends were 2 bases for V and 5 bases for J; bases not matched to a gene: 5. This CDR3 region has 15 residues.

The chain carries TRBV20-1 and TRBJ2-1, with 8 nucleotides matching TRBD2. The CDR3 consists of 13 residues. CDR1 and CDR2 from the germline V gene are DFQATT and SNEGSKA (reference sequence). V trimming: 4 bases; J trimming: 4 bases; junction bases outside the gene matches: 3. CDR3 residues: CSAILAEYNEQFF. The CDR3 nucleotides are TGCAGTGCTATACTAGCGGAATACAATGAGCAGTTCTTC.

This clonotype was seen ten or more times. The CDR3 spells CASSPRDYANEQFF. CDR3 coding DNA: TGTGCCAGCAGCCCCCGGGACTATGCCAATGAGCAGTTCTTC. This rearrangement joins TRBV7-9 to TRBJ2-1; 7 positions match TRBD2. CDR1 is SEHNR and CDR2 is FQNEAQ in the germline V gene (reference sequence). The trim removed 5 bases at V and 6 bases at J, leaving 7 bases unmatched. The CDR3 is 14 residues long.

This clonotype occurred many times. J is TRBJ2-2 and V is TRBV24-1, with D possibly TRBD2 on 6 matching bases. Trimming pared 0 bases from V and 3 bases from J, leaving 13 bases between. The CDR3 extends over 17 amino acids. CDR1 KGHDR and CDR2 SFDVKD come from the germline V gene. CDR3 sequence: CATSDLIGSPDTGELFF. In DNA, the CDR3 is TGTGCCACCAGTGATTTGATCGGGAGCCCCGACACCGGGGAGCTGTTTTTT.

This clonotype was detected only a few times. The genes are TRBV20-1 and TRBJ2-1; D possibly uses TRBD1 or TRBD2 (5 bases each). CDR3 length: 18 amino acids. Germline V gene data show CDR1 as DFQATT and CDR2 as SNEGSKA (reference sequence). The V and J ends lost 0 bases and 0 bases respectively, with 18 bases between them. CDR3 in DNA: TGCAGTGCTAGAGAGGGGGTAAGGTGGGGGAGCTCCTACAATGAGCAGTTCTTC. Its translation is CSAREGVRWGSSYNEQFF.

This chain connects TRBV20-1 to TRBJ2-3, with D possibly TRBD2 on 6 matching bases. Per the germline V gene, CDR1 is DFQATT and CDR2 is SNEGSKA (reference sequence). The CDR3 loop spans 14 amino acids. Trimming took off 3 bases at V and 0 bases at J, with 10 bases between the two ends. The CDR3 sequence is CSARRGASTDTQYF. The CDR3 DNA reads TGCAGTGCTAGGCGGGGAGCTAGCACAGATACGCAGTATTTT.

A few counts support this clonotype. This sequence joins TRBV19 and TRBJ2-3; maybe TRBD1 (5 bases). The germline gives CDR1 LNHDA, CDR2 SQIVND (reference sequence). Trimming took 2 bases from V and 2 from J, leaving 20 bases between them. The CDR3 consists of 18 residues. CDR3 sequence (DNA): TGTGCCAGTAGTATATCAGGGTACGAAAGGTCTGACACAGATACGCAGTATTTT. It translates to CASSISGYERSDTDTQYF.

The CDR3 region is CASRTTGFNQPQHF. The CDR3 coding sequence is TGTGCCAGCAGAACGACAGGCTTCAATCAGCCCCAGCATTTT. The V and J genes are TRBV2 and TRBJ1-5; D may be TRBD1 (6 bases). The CDR3 sequence is 14 residues long. V lost 6 bases, J lost 3 bases, and 12 bases lay in between. Germline V CDR1 and CDR2: SNHLY, FYNNEI.

This chain joins TRBV28 and TRBJ2-5; D remains ambiguous. V gave up 3 bases and J gave up 3 bases, with 17 bases separating them. CDR1 MDHEN and CDR2 SYDVKM come from the germline V gene. The CDR3 totals 16 residues. The chain's CDR3 is CASSLWAPQEEETQYF. For the CDR3, the DNA is TGTGCCAGCAGTTTGTGGGCCCCCCAAGAGGAAGAGACCCAGTACTTC.

This clonotype was found many times. The V gene is TRBV5-1, the J gene TRBJ2-3, with TRBD2 matching 11 bases. This CDR3 region has 17 residues. V dropped 4 bases and J dropped 4; count of bases not matched to a gene: 11. Germline V CDR1 and CDR2: SGHRS, YFSETQ. The CDR3 region has the DNA TGCGCCAGCAGCCGAAACATAGCGGGAGGGCCTCCAGATACGCAGTATTTT. This encodes CASSRNIAGGPPDTQYF.

This clonotype has only a few counts. The chain uses TRBV4-3 and TRBJ2-7; perhaps TRBD2 as D (6 bases). V was clipped by 4 bases and J by 3 bases, with 16 bases between them. CDR1 is LGHNA, CDR2 YSLEER, per germline. This CDR3 is built from 15 residues. CDR3 protein: CASSPAVGGSYEQYF. The CDR3 bases are TGCGCCAGCAGCCCGGCTGTTGGAGGGAGCTACGAGCAGTACTTC.

The chain uses TRBV7-6 and TRBJ2-3; tentatively, D is TRBD1 (6 bases). The ends were cut back, 5 bases at V and 2 bases at J, with 17 bases in the middle. CDR3 length: 16 residues. Germline-derived CDR1 and CDR2 are SGHVS and FNYEAQ. CDR3 sequence: CASSVTGHPTTDTQYF. CDR3 bases: TGTGCCAGCAGCGTCACAGGGCATCCTACCACAGATACGCAGTATTTT.

In DNA, the CDR3 is TGCAGTGCTGACCTGACGGCGGTTTTACAGTTACTTCGTTACAATCAGCCCCAGCATTTT. Protein product: CSADLTAVLQLLRYNQPQHF. V is TRBV20-1 and J is TRBJ1-5, with D unclear. The CDR3 has 20 residues. The germline V gene has CDR1 DFQATT and CDR2 SNEGSKA (reference sequence). With 5 bases removed from V and 3 bases from J, the gap between germline ends came to 32 bases.

This clonotype occurred a few times. This chain joins TRBV7-6 and TRBJ2-1; 11 nucleotides match TRBD2. The CDR3 has 16 residues. Trimming took 5 bases from V and 7 from J; bases not matched to a gene: 10. CDR1 and CDR2 (germline): SGHVS, FNYEAQ. The CDR3 region is CASSAYVAGGPNEQFF. CDR3 sequence (DNA): TGTGCCAGCAGCGCCTATGTAGCGGGAGGGCCAAATGAGCAGTTCTTC.

This clonotype was detected only a few times. This rearrangement joins TRBV6-2 or TRBV6-3 to TRBJ2-1; D gene uncertain. V dropped 7 bases and J dropped 9 bases, with 10 bases sitting between them. The germline V gene has CDR1 MNHEY and CDR2 SVGEGT. This CDR3 contains 11 residues. Here the CDR3 reads CASTKGSEQFF. CDR3 coding DNA: TGTGCCAGCACCAAGGGCAGTGAGCAGTTCTTC.

On this clonotype itself: This may come from a read error, since a much larger clone is one base off. The V gene is TRBV2, the J gene TRBJ2-7; 9 bases map to TRBD1. With V trimmed by 6 bases and J by 0 bases, 6 bases remained unmatched. The CDR3 runs 15 residues. Germline V gene sequence: CDR1 SNHLY, CDR2 FYNNEI. Here the CDR3 DNA reads TGTGCCAGCAGGCCAGGGACAGGGAGCTCCTACGAGCAGTACTTC. Translating gives CASRPGTGSSYEQYF.

About this clonotype itself: One end of the junction does not line up with germline, which may come from a read error. This chain connects TRBV20-1 to TRBJ2-5; 11 nucleotides match TRBD2. The CDR3 is 17 amino acids. The V gene's germline CDR1 is DFQATT and CDR2 SNEGSKA (reference sequence). As DNA, the CDR3 is TGCTGTGCTAGAGACCGACTAGCGGGGAACAAAAAAGAGACCCAGTACTTC. This gives the protein CCARDRLAGNKKETQYF.

V is TRBV2 and J is TRBJ1-1; no reliable D call. Germline-derived CDR1 and CDR2 are SNHLY and FYNNEI. V dropped 7 bases and J dropped 1 base, with 7 bases sitting between them. CDR3 size: 12 residues. CDR3 coding DNA: TGTGCCAGCATACGAGCGAACACTGAAGCTTTCTTT. Encoded protein: CASIRANTEAFF.

This clonotype was counted many times. The chain has TRBV27 and TRBJ2-3, with 8 bases fitting TRBD2. CDR1 is MNHEY, CDR2 SMNVEV, per germline (reference sequence). The V segment lost 3 bases and the J segment 1 base; nucleotides outside the gene matches: 3. This CDR3 is built from 15 residues. This CDR3 is CASSLSSGGTDTQYF. DNA for the CDR3: TGTGCCAGCAGTTTGAGTAGCGGGGGCACAGATACGCAGTATTTT.

The rearrangement uses TRBV5-6 and TRBJ2-5; D gene ambiguous. V lost 4 bases and J 7 bases, leaving 8 bases between the germline ends. The CDR3 is 11 residues long. The germline CDR1 and CDR2 sequences are SGHDT and YYEEEE. The CDR3 nucleotides read TGTGCCAGCAGCGAAGGCGGGACCCAGTACTTC. Translation: CASSEGGTQYF.

This clonotype was observed many times. The V gene is TRBV10-2, the J gene TRBJ1-2; 9 bases map to TRBD1. V shed 4 bases, J shed 3 bases, and the junction held 3 bases outside the gene matches. The CDR3 runs to 14 residues. The germline V gene has CDR1 WSHSY and CDR2 SAAADI. CDR3 in DNA: TGCGCCAGCAGTGCTGACAGGGGGTACTATGGCTACACCTTC. Residues: CASSADRGYYGYTF.

V gene TRBV19 combines with J gene TRBJ2-6; the D is unclear. CDR3 length: 15 amino acids. Per germline, CDR1 LNHDA and CDR2 SQIVND (reference sequence). The V end was cut by 3 bases, the J end by 0 bases, with 6 bases between. Here the CDR3 reads CASSIGDSGANVLTF. CDR3 nucleotide sequence: TGTGCCAGTAGTATTGGGGACTCTGGGGCCAACGTCCTGACTTTC.

This clonotype was found many times. The chain uses TRBV2 and TRBJ2-1, with 9 bases lining up with TRBD1. J was trimmed by 4 bases and V by 10 bases; bases with no gene match: 11. This CDR3 has 15 amino acids. CDR1 and CDR2 from the germline V gene are SNHLY and FYNNEI. Here the CDR3 reads CATQPGTGRYNEQFF. The CDR3 nucleotides read TGTGCCACTCAACCCGGGACAGGGCGGTACAATGAGCAGTTCTTC.